This T cell receptor beta chain was recorded in a study of tumor-infiltrating lymphocytes in oesophageal squamous cell carcinoma. Germline assignment: CDR1 SGHVS and CDR2 FNYEAQ. The CDR3 length is 12 residues. V was clipped by 5 bases and J by 4 bases, with 8 bases between them. One entry per CDR3 protein results from TCRdb running MiXCR on the PCR reads. The repertoire consists of 11,000 to 15,000 distinct CDR3 sequences, with 46% occurring once and the leading ten covering approximately 45%. This chain uses TRBV7-6 with TRBJ2-5; possible D gene TRBD2, 5 bases. Sequences were obtained from blood. This sequence was found in a male donor with esophageal squamous cell carcinoma. The CDR3 spells CASSRTRETQYF. The CDR3 DNA follows: TGTGCCAGCAGCCGGACTCGAGAGACCCAGTACTTC.